Reported below is one TCR beta chain. As yet, its antigen is unknown. Germline loops: CDR1 SGHRS, CDR2 YFSETQ. V shed 0 bases, J shed 1 base, and the junction held 12 bases outside the gene matches. The CDR3 loop spans 20 amino acids. Preparation of the TCRbeta library used unique molecular identifiers. One entry per CDR3 protein results from TCRdb running MiXCR on the PCR reads. The data show about 510,000 distinct CDR3 sequences, roughly 10% seen once. This entry is derived from a study of T-cell reconstitution after alpha-beta-depleted transplantation in children. Overall study findings and caveats: Surviving recipient T cells and thymic progenitors produced the high day-60 TCRbeta diversity seen in some patients. Diversity and T-cell counts at one year after transplant derived mostly from new T cells. Expanded graft clones numbering several hundred reportedly gave rise to alpha-beta T cells about two months after transplant.

Sequenced material: PBMCs, mostly from graft donor cells, taken 180 days after TCRalphabeta/CD19-depleted stem cell transplant. This TCR derives from a female patient aged 2 to 10 who had a stem cell transplant for aplastic anemia, so the T cells may come from the graft donor. This chain joins TRBV5-1 and TRBJ2-4; 11 nucleotides agree with TRBD2. CDR3 in amino acids: CASSLGPTLAGGAAKNIQYF. The CDR3 DNA reads TGCGCCAGCAGCTTGGGCCCTACTTTAGCGGGAGGGGCGGCCAAAAACATTCAGTACTTC. Based on the CDR3 plus reference TRBV5-1 and TRBJ2-4, the full variable domain is KAGVTQTPRYLIKTRGQQVTLSCSPISGHRSVSWYQQTPGQGLQFLFEYFSETQRNKGNFPGRFSGRQFSNSRSEMNVSTLELGDSALYLCASSLGPTLAGGAAKNIQYFGAGTRLSVL.